This TCR beta chain was recorded in a study of response to subunit inactivated influenza vaccine. General study results and limits: Authors suggested each seasonal influenza vaccination recruits few new T cells.

MiXCR, run by TCRdb on the RT-PCR reads, gives a single entry per CDR3 protein. The sample has around 570,000 distinct CDR3 sequences; approximately 7.1% are singletons. This clonotype was observed a few times. Antigen unknown. This TCR was sampled from a man in his fifties or sixties who received an inactivated influenza vaccine. Here the sequenced sample was PBMCs from blood, taken approximately 25 months after vaccination.

Here the CDR3 DNA reads TGTGCCAGCAGCTTACCCGGGACTAGCGGGAGTTCCTACGAGCAGTACTTC. This sequence encodes CASSLPGTSGSSYEQYF. The chain carries TRBV7-9 and TRBJ2-7, with 14 bases lining up with TRBD2. Germline-derived CDR1 and CDR2 are SEHNR and FQNEAQ (reference sequence). With 2 bases clipped from V and 1 base from J, the junction kept 4 bases outside the gene matches. The CDR3 has 17 amino acids.